This T cell receptor beta chain was observed in a study of OX40 agonist ivuxolimab in advanced cancers. The repertoire was sequenced with immunoSEQ multiplex PCR; TCRdb's copy has only in-frame clones and lacks some. Here the sample spans under 45,000 clones, less than 90% being singletons. The study, taken as a whole, reports: Low clonal expansion, among the lowest seen, marked partial responders at 0.1-3.0 mg/kg. CD4+ T cells averaged fewer expanded clones than CD8+ T cells.

As concerns this clone: Its specificity is unknown.

V was pared by 3 bases and J by 5 bases, with 6 bases of the junction left unmatched. This CDR3 region has 15 residues. From germline, CDR1 is KGHSH and CDR2 LQKENI. The sequenced sample was CD4+ or CD8+ T cells sorted from blood, obtained in a trial of the OX40 agonist ivuxolimab. The V gene is TRBV18, the J gene TRBJ1-4; 7 bases map to TRBD1. This clonotype was sampled from an adult with an advanced solid tumor such as melanoma, head and neck, liver or kidney cancer. The CDR3 region is CASSPRQGGNEKLFF. CDR3 nucleotide sequence: TGTGCCAGCTCACCCCGACAGGGAGGGAATGAAAAACTGTTTTTT.